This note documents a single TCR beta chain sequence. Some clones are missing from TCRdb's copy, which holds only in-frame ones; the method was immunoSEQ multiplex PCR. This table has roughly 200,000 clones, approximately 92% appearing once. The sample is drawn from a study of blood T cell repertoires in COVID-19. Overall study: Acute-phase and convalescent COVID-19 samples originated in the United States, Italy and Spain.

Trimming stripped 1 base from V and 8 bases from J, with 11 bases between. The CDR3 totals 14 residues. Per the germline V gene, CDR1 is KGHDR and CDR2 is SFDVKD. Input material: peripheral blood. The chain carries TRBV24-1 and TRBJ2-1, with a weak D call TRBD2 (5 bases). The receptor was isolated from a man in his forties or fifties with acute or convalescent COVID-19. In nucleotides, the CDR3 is TGTGCCACCAGTGATTTTCCTACTAGTTATGAGCAGTTCTTC. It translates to CATSDFPTSYEQFF.